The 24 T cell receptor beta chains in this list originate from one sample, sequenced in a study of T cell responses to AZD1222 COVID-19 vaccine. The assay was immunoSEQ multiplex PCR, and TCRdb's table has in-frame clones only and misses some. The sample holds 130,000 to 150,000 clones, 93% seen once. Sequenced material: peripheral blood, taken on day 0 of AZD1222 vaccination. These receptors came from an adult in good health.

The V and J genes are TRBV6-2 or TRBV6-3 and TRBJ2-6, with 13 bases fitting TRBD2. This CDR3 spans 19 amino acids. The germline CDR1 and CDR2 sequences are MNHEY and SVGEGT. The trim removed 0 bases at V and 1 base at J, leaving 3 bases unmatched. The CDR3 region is CASSYSKTSGGSGANVLTF. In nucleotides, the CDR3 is TGTGCCAGCAGTTACTCGAAGACTAGCGGGGGGTCTGGGGCCAACGTCCTGACTTTC.

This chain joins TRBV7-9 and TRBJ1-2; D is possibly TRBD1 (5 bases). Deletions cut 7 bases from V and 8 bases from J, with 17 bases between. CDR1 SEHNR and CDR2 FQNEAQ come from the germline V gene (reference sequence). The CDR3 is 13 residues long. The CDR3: CASNRQEGLGYTF. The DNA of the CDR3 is TGTGCCAGCAACAGGCAAGAGGGTTTAGGCTACACCTTC.

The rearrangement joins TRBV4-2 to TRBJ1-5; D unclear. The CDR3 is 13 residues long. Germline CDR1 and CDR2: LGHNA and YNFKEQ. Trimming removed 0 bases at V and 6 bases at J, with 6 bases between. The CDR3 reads CASSQDSGQPQHF. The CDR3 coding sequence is TGTGCCAGCAGCCAAGATTCGGGTCAGCCCCAGCATTTT.

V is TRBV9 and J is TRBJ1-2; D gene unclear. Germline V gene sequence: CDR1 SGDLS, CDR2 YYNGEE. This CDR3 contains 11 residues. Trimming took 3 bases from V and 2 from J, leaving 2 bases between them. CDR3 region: CASSANYGYTF. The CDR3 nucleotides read TGTGCCAGCAGCGCCAACTATGGCTACACCTTC.

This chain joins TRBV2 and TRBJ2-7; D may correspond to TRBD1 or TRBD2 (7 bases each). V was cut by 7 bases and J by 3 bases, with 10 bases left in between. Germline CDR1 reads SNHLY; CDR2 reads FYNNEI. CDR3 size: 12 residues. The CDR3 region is CASTGGGYEQYF. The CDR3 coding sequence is TGTGCCAGCACAGGGGGGGGCTACGAGCAGTACTTC.

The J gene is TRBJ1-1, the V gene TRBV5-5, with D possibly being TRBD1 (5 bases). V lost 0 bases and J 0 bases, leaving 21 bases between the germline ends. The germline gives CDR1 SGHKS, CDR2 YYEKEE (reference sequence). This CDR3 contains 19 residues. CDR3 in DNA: TGTGCCAGCAGCTTGGACGACAGCTCCCTCCTCCCCATGAACACTGAAGCTTTCTTT. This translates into CASSLDDSSLLPMNTEAFF.

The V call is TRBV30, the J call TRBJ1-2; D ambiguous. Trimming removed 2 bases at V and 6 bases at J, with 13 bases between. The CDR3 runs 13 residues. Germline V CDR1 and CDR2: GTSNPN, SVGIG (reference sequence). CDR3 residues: CAWSREGRHGYTF. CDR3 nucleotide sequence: TGTGCCTGGAGTCGTGAGGGCAGGCATGGCTACACCTTC.

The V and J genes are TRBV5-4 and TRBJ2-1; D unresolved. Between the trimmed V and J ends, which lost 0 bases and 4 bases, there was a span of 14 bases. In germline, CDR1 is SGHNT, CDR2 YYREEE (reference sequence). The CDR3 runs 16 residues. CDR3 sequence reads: CASSLGGPSTYNEQFF. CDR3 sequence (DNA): TGTGCCAGCAGCTTGGGCGGCCCGAGTACATACAATGAGCAGTTCTTC. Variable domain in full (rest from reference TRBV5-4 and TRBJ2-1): ETGVTQSPTHLIKTRGQQVTLRCSSQSGHNTVSWYQQALGQGPQFIFQYYREEENGRGNFPPRFSGLQFPNYSSELNVNALELDDSALYLCASSLGGPSTYNEQFFGPGTRLTVL.

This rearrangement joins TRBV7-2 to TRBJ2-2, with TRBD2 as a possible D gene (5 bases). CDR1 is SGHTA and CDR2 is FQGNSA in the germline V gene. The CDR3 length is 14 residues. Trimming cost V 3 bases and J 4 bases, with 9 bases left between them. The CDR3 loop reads CASSFPGSTGELFF. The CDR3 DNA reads TGTGCCAGCAGCTTTCCGGGGAGCACCGGGGAGCTGTTTTTT. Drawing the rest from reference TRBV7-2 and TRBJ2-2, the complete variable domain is GAGVSQSPSNKVTEKGKDVELRCDPISGHTALYWYRQSLGQGLEFLIYFQGNSAPDKSGLPSDRFSAERTGGSVSTLTIQRTQQEDSAVYLCASSFPGSTGELFFGEGSRLTVL.

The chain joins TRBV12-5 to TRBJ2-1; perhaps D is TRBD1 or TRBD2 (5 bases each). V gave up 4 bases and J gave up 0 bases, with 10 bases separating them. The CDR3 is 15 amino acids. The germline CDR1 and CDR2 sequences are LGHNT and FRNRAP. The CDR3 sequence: CASGWGMSSYNEQFF. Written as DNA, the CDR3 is TGTGCTAGTGGTTGGGGGATGAGCTCCTACAATGAGCAGTTCTTC.

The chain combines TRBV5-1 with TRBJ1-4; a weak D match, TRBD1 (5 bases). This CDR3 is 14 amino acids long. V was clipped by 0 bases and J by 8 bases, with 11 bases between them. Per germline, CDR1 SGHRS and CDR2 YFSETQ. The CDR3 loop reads CASSLEGAGEKLFF. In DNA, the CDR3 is TGCGCCAGCAGCTTGGAAGGGGCAGGCGAAAAACTGTTTTTT.

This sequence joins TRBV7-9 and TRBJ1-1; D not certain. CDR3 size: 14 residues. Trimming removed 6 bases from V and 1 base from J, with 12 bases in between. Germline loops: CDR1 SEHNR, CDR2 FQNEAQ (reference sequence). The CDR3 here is CASSLTFRNTEAFF. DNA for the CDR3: TGTGCCAGCAGTCTTACATTTCGGAACACTGAAGCTTTCTTT.

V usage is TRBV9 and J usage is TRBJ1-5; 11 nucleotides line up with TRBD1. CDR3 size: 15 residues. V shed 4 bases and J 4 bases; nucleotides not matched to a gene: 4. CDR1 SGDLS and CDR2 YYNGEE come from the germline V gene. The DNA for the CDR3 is TGTGCCAGCAGCTCCGGGACAGGGGGAAATCAGCCCCAGCATTTT. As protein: CASSSGTGGNQPQHF.

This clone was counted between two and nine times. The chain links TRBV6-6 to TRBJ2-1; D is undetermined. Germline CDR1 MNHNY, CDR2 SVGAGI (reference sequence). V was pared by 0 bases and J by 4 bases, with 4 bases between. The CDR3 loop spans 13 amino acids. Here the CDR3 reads CASSYSTYNEQFF. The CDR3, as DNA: TGTGCCAGCAGTTACTCAACGTACAATGAGCAGTTCTTC.

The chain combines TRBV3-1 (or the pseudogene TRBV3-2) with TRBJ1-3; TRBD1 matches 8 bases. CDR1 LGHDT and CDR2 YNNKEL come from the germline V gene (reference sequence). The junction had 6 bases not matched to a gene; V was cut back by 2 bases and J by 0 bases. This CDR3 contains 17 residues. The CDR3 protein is CASSQNAGGVSGNTIYF. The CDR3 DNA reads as TGTGCCAGCAGCCAAAATGCAGGGGGCGTCTCTGGAAACACCATATATTTT.

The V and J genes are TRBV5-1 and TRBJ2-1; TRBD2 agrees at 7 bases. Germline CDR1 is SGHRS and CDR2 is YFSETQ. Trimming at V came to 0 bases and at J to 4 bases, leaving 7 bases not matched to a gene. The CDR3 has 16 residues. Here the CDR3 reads CASSLDRGDLYNEQFF. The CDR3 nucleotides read TGCGCCAGCAGCTTGGATCGGGGGGATTTATACAATGAGCAGTTCTTC.

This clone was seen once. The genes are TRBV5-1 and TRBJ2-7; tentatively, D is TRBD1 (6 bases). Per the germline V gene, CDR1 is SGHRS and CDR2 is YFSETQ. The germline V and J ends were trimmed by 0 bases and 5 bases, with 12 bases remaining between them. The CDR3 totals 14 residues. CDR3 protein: CASSLVAGDHEQYF. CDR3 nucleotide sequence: TGCGCCAGCAGCTTGGTGGCAGGGGACCACGAGCAGTACTTC.

The CDR3 nucleotides read TGTGCCAGCAGCCTAGGAAGTGCCTACGAGCAGTACTTC. Translated, it gives CASSLGSAYEQYF. The J gene is TRBJ2-7, the V gene TRBV11-3, with D unclear. Germline CDR1 SGHNT, CDR2 YENEEA. Trimming pared 5 bases from V and 2 bases from J, leaving 10 bases between. The CDR3 is made up of 13 amino acids.

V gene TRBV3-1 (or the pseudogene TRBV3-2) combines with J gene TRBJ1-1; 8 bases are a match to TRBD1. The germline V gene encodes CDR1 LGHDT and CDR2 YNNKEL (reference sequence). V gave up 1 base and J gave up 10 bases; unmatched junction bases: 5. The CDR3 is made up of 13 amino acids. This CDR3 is CASSQGNDRGAFF. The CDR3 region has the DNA TGTGCCAGCAGCCAAGGAAATGACAGGGGAGCTTTCTTT.

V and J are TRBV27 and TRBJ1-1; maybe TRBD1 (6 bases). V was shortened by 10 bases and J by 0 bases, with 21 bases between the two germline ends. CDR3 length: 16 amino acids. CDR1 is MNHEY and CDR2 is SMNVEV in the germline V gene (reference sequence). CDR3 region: CAIHLTGGAVNTEAFF. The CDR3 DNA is TGTGCCATCCATCTCACGGGGGGGGCGGTGAACACTGAAGCTTTCTTT.

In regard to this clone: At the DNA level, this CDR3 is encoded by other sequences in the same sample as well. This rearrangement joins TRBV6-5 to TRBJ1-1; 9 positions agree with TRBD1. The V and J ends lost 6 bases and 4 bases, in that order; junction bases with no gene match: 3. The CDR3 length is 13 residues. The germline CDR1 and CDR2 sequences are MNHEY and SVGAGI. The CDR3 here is CASRTTGGTEAFF. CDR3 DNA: TGTGCCAGCAGGACGACAGGGGGCACTGAAGCTTTCTTT.

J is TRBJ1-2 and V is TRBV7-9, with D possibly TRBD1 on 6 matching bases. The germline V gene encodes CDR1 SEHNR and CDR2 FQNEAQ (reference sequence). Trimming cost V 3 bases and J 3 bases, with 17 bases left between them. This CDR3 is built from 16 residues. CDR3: CASSFSLGRGHYGYTF. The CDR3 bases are TGTGCCAGCAGCTTTTCCCTAGGCAGGGGACACTATGGCTACACCTTC.

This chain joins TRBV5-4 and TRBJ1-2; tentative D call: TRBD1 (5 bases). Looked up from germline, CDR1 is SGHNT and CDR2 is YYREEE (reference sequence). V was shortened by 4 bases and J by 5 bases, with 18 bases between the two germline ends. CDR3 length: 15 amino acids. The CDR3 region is CASSVLEGRGYGYTF. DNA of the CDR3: TGTGCCAGCAGCGTACTGGAGGGACGTGGTTATGGCTACACCTTC.

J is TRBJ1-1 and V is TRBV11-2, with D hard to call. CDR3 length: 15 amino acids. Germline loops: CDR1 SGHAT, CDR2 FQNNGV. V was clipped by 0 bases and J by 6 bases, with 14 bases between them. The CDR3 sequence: CASSLEIYVSSEAFF. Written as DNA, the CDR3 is TGTGCCAGCAGCTTAGAGATTTACGTCTCTTCTGAAGCTTTCTTT.